This T cell receptor (beta chain) originates from a study of cytomegalovirus exposure and HLA in healthy donors. Study information: Per a later analysis, the roughly 690 first-cohort and over 90 validation repertoires shared one platform.

Germline V CDR1 and CDR2: MNHEY, SVGAGI. Trimming stripped 5 bases from V and 10 bases from J, with 17 bases between. The CDR3 extends over 13 amino acids. Whole-study findings and limits: There were some public TCRs occurring in many donors, but most TCR sequences were rare. Cytomegalovirus status was reportedly diagnosed by the classifier with high specificity and sensitivity. Altogether, about 160 TCR beta chains were recorded as cytomegalovirus-associated.

The assay was immunoSEQ multiplex PCR, and TCRdb's table has in-frame clones only and misses some. The table has 220,000 or so clones, roughly 88% seen once; the top ten hold over 11%. Concerning this clone itself: Its specificity is not known.

The sequenced material came from PBMCs. V is TRBV6-5 and J is TRBJ1-1; D is possibly TRBD1 (5 bases). This clonotype was obtained from a woman aged 25 to 45 in good health and CMV-seropositive. The chain's CDR3 is CASSPAGGEGAFF. For the CDR3, the DNA is TGTGCCAGCAGTCCGGCCGGGGGAGAGGGAGCTTTCTTT.